A selection of T cell receptor beta chains follows, all from one sample in a study of T-cell memory formation after mild COVID-19. TCRdb re-analysed the 5' RACE reads in MiXCR, keeping a single row per CDR3 protein. The sample comprises about 430,000 distinct CDR3 sequences, roughly 26% of which are singletons, and around 8.8% rests with the top ten. Sample: PBMCs or a T cell subset sorted from them (not recorded which). The receptors derive from an adult woman who had mild COVID-19 (a few samples of this study predate the infection). Cell type and time point are not known. The CDR3 runs from the conserved cysteine through the conserved F or W. The D gene is left open where the match is weak. The size of a clone is reported for some rows only, either as once, few or many, or as a class for expanded clones.

>TRBJ2-1|TRBV7-2|TRBD2|few|16
CASSLGWEGPYNEQFF
TGTGCCAGCAGCTTAGGTTGGGAGGGCCCTTACAATGAGCAGTTCTTC
>TRBJ2-5|TRBV7-9|TRBD2|NA|14
CASSILAAQETQYF
TGTGCCAGCAGCATCCTAGCGGCTCAAGAGACCCAGTACTTC
>TRBJ1-1|TRBV5-6|TRBD1|few|15
CASSHSGTGGHGAFF
TGTGCCAGCAGCCATTCCGGGACAGGGGGCCACGGAGCTTTCTTT
>TRBJ1-2|TRBV5-4|NA|NA|15
CASSNPTSGSYGYTF
TGTGCCAGCAGCAACCCTACGTCAGGCAGCTATGGCTACACCTTC
>TRBJ2-3|TRBV29-1|NA|NA|13
CSVETVSTDTQYF
TGCAGCGTTGAAACGGTGTCCACAGATACGCAGTATTTT
>TRBJ1-2|TRBV5-1|NA|NA|11
CASSASGGYTF
TGCGCCAGCAGCGCGTCCGGGGGCTACACCTTC
>TRBJ1-2|TRBV5-4|TRBD1|NA|14
CASSVTGTGNGYTF
TGTGCCAGCAGCGTCACGGGGACAGGGAATGGCTACACCTTC
>TRBJ1-2|TRBV29-1|NA|NA|12
CSVEPGAGGYTF
TGCAGCGTTGAACCAGGGGCGGGTGGCTACACCTTC
>TRBJ2-1|TRBV18|TRBD2|NA|17
CASSTARALAGGHEQFF
TGTGCCAGCTCCACGGCACGGGCACTAGCGGGAGGACATGAGCAGTTCTTC
>TRBJ2-5|TRBV7-2|NA|NA|15
CASSLRGPGMKTQYF
TGTGCCAGCAGCTTACGAGGGCCAGGGATGAAGACCCAGTACTTC
>TRBJ2-1|TRBV12-3/TRBV12-4|TRBD2|NA|15
CASSPGVAGANEQFF
TGTGCCAGCAGCCCGGGGGTAGCGGGGGCGAATGAGCAGTTCTTC
>TRBJ2-3|TRBV6-4|NA|many|15
CASSDGGGSTDTQYF
TGTGCCAGCAGTGACGGGGGCGGGAGCACAGATACGCAGTATTTT
>TRBJ2-2|TRBV7-2|NA|NA|14
CASSLALVVGELFF
TGTGCCAGCAGCTTAGCGCTGGTGGTAGGGGAGCTGTTTTTT
>TRBJ2-1|TRBV20-1|TRBD2|few|15
CSATRTSGGRNEQFF
TGCAGTGCTACACGGACTAGCGGGGGCCGCAATGAGCAGTTCTTC
>TRBJ1-2|TRBV29-1|TRBD1|NA|13
CSVAPDRASGYTF
TGCAGCGTTGCTCCGGACAGGGCGAGTGGCTACACCTTC
>TRBJ2-7|TRBV29-1|TRBD1|few|14
CSVVDRGDGYEQYF
TGCAGCGTTGTAGACAGGGGAGACGGCTACGAGCAGTACTTC
>TRBJ1-5|TRBV6-1|NA|many|16
CASNLIGTGSNQPQHF
TGTGCCAGCAATCTTATCGGGACGGGAAGCAATCAGCCCCAGCATTTT
>TRBJ2-1|TRBV7-3|NA|NA|17
CASSLTGGGGEGNEQFF
TGTGCCAGCAGCTTAACGGGGGGTGGAGGAGAAGGGAATGAGCAGTTCTTC
>TRBJ2-5|TRBV3-1|TRBD2|NA|11
CACSGGASQYF
TGTGCCTGCAGCGGGGGGGCTTCCCAGTACTTC
>TRBJ2-1|TRBV12-3/TRBV12-4|NA|NA|16
CASSLPLGGLNHEQFF
TGTGCCAGCAGTTTACCGCTGGGCGGATTGAACCATGAGCAGTTCTTC
>TRBJ2-3|TRBV2|TRBD2|few|17
CASLVDWTSGSTDTQYF
TGTGCCAGCTTAGTTGATTGGACTAGCGGAAGCACAGATACGCAGTATTTT
>TRBJ2-5|TRBV7-6|TRBD2|NA|15
CASSLGAAGGQTQYF
TGTGCCAGCAGCTTAGGGGCAGCGGGGGGACAGACCCAGTACTTC